This TCR beta chain was captured by sequencing in a study of human thymus T cells. This table comes from immunoSEQ multiplex PCR, and its TCRdb copy is limited to in-frame clones, with some not included. Here the sample spans about 78,000 clones, around 96% being singletons. For this clone: What it binds is unknown.

In corrective heart surgery, resections were taken, and these provided the thymus tissue. Healthy Finnish infants undergoing corrective surgery for congenital heart defects were the donors. Notes on the study in general: Thymic and blood repertoires appeared to display a bias in their usage of V and J genes. What related research reported was that thymic repertoires overlapped highly among unrelated individuals.

The CDR3 has 17 amino acids. Trimming took off 1 base at V and 0 bases at J, with 13 bases between the two ends. Germline CDR1 is SGHNT and CDR2 is YENEEA. The specimen sequenced was thymus tissue. This receptor was obtained from a boy under two years old with a congenital heart defect but otherwise immunologically healthy. The chain employs TRBV11-3 and TRBJ1-3; unclear D gene. CDR3: CASSLAHPMASGNTIYF. As DNA, the CDR3 is TGTGCCAGCAGCTTAGCGCATCCCATGGCCTCTGGAAACACCATATATTTT.